This T cell receptor (beta chain) came from a study of cytomegalovirus exposure and HLA in healthy donors. The germline gives CDR1 SGDLS, CDR2 YYNGEE. The V gene end was trimmed by 2 bases and the J gene end by 4 bases; junction bases not matched to a gene: 8. This CDR3 comprises 16 residues. A word on this clone: Its antigen is unknown.

At collection, donors were nominally healthy, but unrecorded immune exposures were probable. General study points: From TCR beta sequences, most subjects' HLA-A and HLA-B alleles were reportedly predicted accurately. A link between a missense DCLRE1C variant and TCR beta V- and J-gene trimming emerged from a later analysis. Available immune exposure information was restricted to CMV serostatus only.

The PCR ran on 60 Vbeta and 13 Jbeta primers. This table comes from immunoSEQ multiplex PCR, and its TCRdb copy is limited to in-frame clones, with some not included. The sample lists roughly 150,000 clones, around four fifths occurring once. Sample: PBMCs. This TCR came from a male donor in good health and CMV-seronegative. The chain couples TRBV9 to TRBJ2-5, with 10 bases that match TRBD2. DNA of the CDR3: TGTGCCAGCAGCGTCAGCGGGGGGGCCGGGCGAGAGACCCAGTACTTC. This gives the protein CASSVSGGAGRETQYF.